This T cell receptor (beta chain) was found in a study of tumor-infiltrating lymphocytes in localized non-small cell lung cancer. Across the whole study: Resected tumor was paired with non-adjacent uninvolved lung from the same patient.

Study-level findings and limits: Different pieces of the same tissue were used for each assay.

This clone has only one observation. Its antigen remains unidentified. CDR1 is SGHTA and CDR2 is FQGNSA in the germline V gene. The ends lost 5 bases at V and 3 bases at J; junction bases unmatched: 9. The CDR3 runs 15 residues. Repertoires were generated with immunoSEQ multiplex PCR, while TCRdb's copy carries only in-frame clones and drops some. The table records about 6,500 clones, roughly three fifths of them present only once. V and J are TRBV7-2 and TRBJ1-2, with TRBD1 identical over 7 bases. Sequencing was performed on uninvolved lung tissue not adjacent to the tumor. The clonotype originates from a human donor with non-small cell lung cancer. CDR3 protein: CASSPEGATDYGYTF. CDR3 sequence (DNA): TGTGCCAGCAGCCCCGAGGGGGCGACGGACTATGGCTACACCTTC.